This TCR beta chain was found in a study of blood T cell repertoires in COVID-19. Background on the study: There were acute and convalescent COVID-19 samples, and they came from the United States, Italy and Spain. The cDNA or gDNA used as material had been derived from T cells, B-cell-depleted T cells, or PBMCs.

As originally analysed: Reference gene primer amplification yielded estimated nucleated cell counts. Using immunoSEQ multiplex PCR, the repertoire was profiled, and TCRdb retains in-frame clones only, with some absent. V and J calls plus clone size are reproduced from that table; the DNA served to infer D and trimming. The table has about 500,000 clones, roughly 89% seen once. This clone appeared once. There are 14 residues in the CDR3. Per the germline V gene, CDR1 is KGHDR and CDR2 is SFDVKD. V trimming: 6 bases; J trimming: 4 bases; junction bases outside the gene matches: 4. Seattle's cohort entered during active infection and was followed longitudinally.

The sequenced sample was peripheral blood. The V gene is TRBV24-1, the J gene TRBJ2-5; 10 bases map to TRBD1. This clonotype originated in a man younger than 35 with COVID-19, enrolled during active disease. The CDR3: CATSSRDRGETQYF. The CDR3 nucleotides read TGTGCCACCAGTTCCAGGGACAGGGGAGAGACCCAGTACTTC.